The 14 T cell receptor beta chains reported below all come from one sample, sequenced in a study of CD8 T cells in ankylosing spondylitis. The study's findings and limits: Seven to nine highly homologous variants formed a TCR beta motif that appeared characteristic of ankylosing spondylitis blood.

In TCRdb, the 5' RACE reads were re-called with MiXCR into one record per CDR3 protein. The table has about 800,000 distinct CDR3 sequences, about an eighth seen once. Their cognate antigens are unknown. Sequencing used blood, either unsorted or a sorted T cell fraction (not recorded which). These receptors came from a male donor with ankylosing spondylitis.

V is TRBV15 and J is TRBJ2-1; D might be TRBD2 (6 bases). Germline V gene data show CDR1 as LNHNV and CDR2 as YYDKDF (reference sequence). This CDR3 has 15 residues. V shed 2 bases and J shed 0 bases, with 8 bases lying between them. The CDR3 protein is CATSRQTSSYNEQFF. DNA of the CDR3: TGTGCCACCAGCAGACAGACTAGCTCCTACAATGAGCAGTTCTTC.

This clonotype was recorded at least ten times. The gene calls are TRBV30 and TRBJ2-1; D is perhaps TRBD2 (5 bases). Trimming took 0 bases from V and 3 from J, leaving 15 bases between them. Looked up from germline, CDR1 is GTSNPN and CDR2 is SVGIG (reference sequence). The CDR3 contains 16 residues. CDR3 in DNA: TGTGCCTGGAGTGTAACGCGAGGCGGGTTCTACAATGAGCAGTTCTTC. Translating it yields CAWSVTRGGFYNEQFF.

The gene calls are TRBV6-2 or TRBV6-3 and TRBJ2-1, with 9 bases fitting TRBD2. CDR3 size: 20 residues. V dropped 0 bases and J dropped 0; count of bases not matched to a gene: 12. Germline V CDR1 and CDR2: MNHEY, SVGEGT. The CDR3 DNA reads TGTGCCAGCAGTTACTCAACTAGCGGGCGCTTGAGGAGCTCCTACAATGAGCAGTTCTTC. As protein: CASSYSTSGRLRSSYNEQFF.

The chain employs TRBV25-1 and TRBJ2-7, with TRBD2 matching over 14 bases. V shed 3 bases, J shed 3 bases, and the junction held 13 bases outside the gene matches. CDR1 MGHDK and CDR2 SYGVNS come from the germline V gene. CDR3 length: 19 residues. The CDR3 spells CASSDLGLAGGPLHYEQYF. In DNA, the CDR3 is TGTGCCAGCAGTGACCTCGGACTAGCGGGAGGCCCTCTCCACTACGAGCAGTACTTC.

The chain employs TRBV5-1 and TRBJ2-7; D unresolved. This CDR3 has 15 residues. V was pared by 2 bases and J by 4 bases, with 16 bases between. Germline CDR1 SGHRS, CDR2 YFSETQ. CDR3 residues: CASSFRPQVEYEQYF. DNA for the CDR3: TGCGCCAGCAGCTTTAGACCCCAGGTAGAATACGAGCAGTACTTC.

This clonotype was observed a few times. The V gene is TRBV5-1, the J gene TRBJ2-7; no reliable D call. Per germline, CDR1 SGHRS and CDR2 YFSETQ. V was cut by 0 bases and J by 1 base, with 14 bases left in between. The CDR3 extends over 16 amino acids. In DNA form, the CDR3 reads TGCGCCAGCAGCTTGGAAGTGGTCGGTTATTCCTACGAGCAGTACTTC. Translating gives CASSLEVVGYSYEQYF.

This chain joins TRBV29-1 and TRBJ1-1; D unresolved. Looked up from germline, CDR1 is SQVTM and CDR2 is ANQGSEA. V was shortened by 4 bases and J by 1 base, with 7 bases between the two germline ends. This CDR3 spans 12 amino acids. CDR3 region: CSVVKGNTEAFF. CDR3 nucleotides: TGCAGCGTTGTAAAGGGGAACACTGAAGCTTTCTTT.

The chain is built from TRBV9 and TRBJ1-4; TRBD1 is a possible D gene (5 bases). This CDR3 has 12 residues. V lost 7 bases to trimming and J lost 7 bases, with 11 bases between them. Germline V gene lookup returns CDR1 SGDLS and CDR2 YYNGEE. CDR3 bases: TGTGCCAGCGCCGGGGCGGGTGAAAAACTGTTTTTT. Residues: CASAGAGEKLFF. Looking up the rest from reference TRBV9 and TRBJ1-4 gives the full variable domain: DSGVTQTPKHLITATGQRVTLRCSPRSGDLSVYWYQQSLDQGLQFLIQYYNGEERAKGNILERFSAQQFPDLHSELNLSSLELGDSALYFCASAGAGEKLFFGSGTQLSVL.

This clonotype was counted only a few times. The genes are TRBV2 and TRBJ2-3; tentative D call: TRBD1 (6 bases). From germline, CDR1 is SNHLY and CDR2 FYNNEI. The V gene lost 4 bases and the J gene lost 1 base, with 9 bases spanning the gap. CDR3 length: 14 amino acids. CDR3 nucleotide sequence: TGTGCCAGCAGTGGGCCAGGGGGCACAGATACGCAGTATTTT. It specifies CASSGPGGTDTQYF.

The J gene is TRBJ2-7, the V gene TRBV6-1; TRBD1 aligns across 7 bases. V lost 6 bases to trimming and J lost 3 bases; unmatched junction nucleotides: 8. Germline assignment: CDR1 MNHNS and CDR2 SASEGT. The CDR3 totals 14 residues. The CDR3 sequence: CASSSGQDDYEQYF. The CDR3 DNA is TGTGCCAGCAGCTCTGGACAGGACGACTACGAGCAGTACTTC.

The chain uses TRBV20-1 and TRBJ2-1; 7 nucleotides line up with TRBD1. Germline CDR1 and CDR2: DFQATT and SNEGSKA (reference sequence). This CDR3 region has 17 residues. V dropped 3 bases and J dropped 0; count of bases not matched to a gene: 11. As DNA, the CDR3 is TGCAGTGCTAGGGGAAGGCCGGGACAGTTCTCCTACAATGAGCAGTTCTTC. Protein: CSARGRPGQFSYNEQFF.

This clonotype has just a few counts. The chain recombines TRBV27 with TRBJ1-2; D is uncertain. The ends were cut back, 3 bases at V and 4 bases at J, with 15 bases in the middle. The CDR3 covers 15 residues. The germline CDR1 and CDR2 sequences are MNHEY and SMNVEV (reference sequence). The CDR3 region is CASSFRPGSIYGYTF. DNA for the CDR3: TGTGCCAGCAGTTTTAGACCCGGTAGCATCTATGGCTACACCTTC.

In its sample, this clonotype was seen a few times. The chain joins TRBV4-3 to TRBJ2-7, with 12 bases matching TRBD1. V was pared by 3 bases and J by 4 bases, with 13 bases of the junction left unmatched. The CDR3 is 18 amino acids. The germline CDR1 and CDR2 sequences are LGHNA and YSLEER. This chain's CDR3 is CASSQDPGQGASSYEQYF. As DNA, the CDR3 is TGCGCCAGCAGCCAGGATCCGGGACAGGGGGCGTCGAGTTACGAGCAGTACTTC.

This clonotype was counted a few times. This chain connects TRBV29-1 to TRBJ1-2; 9 positions match TRBD1. CDR3 length: 12 amino acids. The trim removed 7 bases at V and 6 bases at J, leaving 6 bases unmatched. Germline CDR1 SQVTM, CDR2 ANQGSEA. CDR3 in amino acids: CSDGQGYDGYTF. The CDR3 DNA reads as TGCAGCGACGGACAGGGGTACGATGGCTACACCTTC.